This entry lists 22 T cell receptor beta chains sequenced from one sample in a study of T cell clusters in autoimmune cytopenias. TRB amplification used 250 ng of peripheral blood genomic DNA. TRB was amplified by touch-down multiplex PCR, primer pools A and B combined. Reprocessing the multiplex PCR reads, TCRdb reports a single entry for every CDR3 protein and omits DNA. The table for this sample gives some 7,200 distinct CDR3 sequences. This sample also appeared in a second study, on T cell repertoires in aging, cancer and after chemotherapy.

The sample taken for sequencing was peripheral blood. These receptors originate from a human donor in good health.

This clonotype ranks as medium-sized in terms of frequency. The V and J genes are TRBV30 and TRBJ2-3; the TCRdb call, TRBD2, lacks DNA for checking. The CDR3 spans 18 residues. Germline CDR1 GTSNPN, CDR2 SVGIG (reference sequence). CDR3 residues: CAWRADPGLAVGTDTQYF.

The chain couples TRBV10-3 to TRBJ1-5; without DNA, the TCRdb call of TRBD1 cannot be checked. The CDR3 has 13 residues. Germline values: CDR1 ENHRY, CDR2 SYGVKD. The CDR3 loop reads CAISPRENQPQHF.

The chain has TRBV19 and TRBJ1-5; the D gene TCRdb calls, TRBD1, cannot be checked with no DNA. The CDR3 contains 14 residues. Germline values: CDR1 LNHDA, CDR2 SQIVND (reference sequence). This CDR3 is CASSTGQRNQPQHF. Full variable domain (outside the CDR3, taken from reference TRBV19 and TRBJ1-5): DGGITQSPKYLFRKEGQNVTLSCEQNLNHDAMYWYRQDPGQGLRLIYYSQIVNDFQKGDIAEGYSVSREKKESFPLTVTSAQKNPTAFYLCASSTGQRNQPQHFGDGTRLSIL.

The chain joins TRBV18 to TRBJ2-3; TCRdb designates TRBD2, a call that cannot be tested without DNA. Germline V gives CDR1 KGHSH, CDR2 LQKENI. The CDR3 runs 17 residues. The CDR3 sequence is CASSPPTSGGLGDTQYF.

This clonotype is deemed medium-sized by its frequency. The CDR3 sequence is CATSREAGGSWETQYF. The rearrangement uses TRBV15 and TRBJ2-5; TCRdb lists TRBD2, though no DNA is available to test this call. The CDR3 totals 16 residues. CDR1 and CDR2 from the germline V gene are LNHNV and YYDKDF (reference sequence).

The rearrangement uses TRBV6-5 and TRBJ2-7; TCRdb indicates TRBD1, and absent DNA this call remains unverified. The CDR3 consists of 13 residues. The germline V gene has CDR1 MNHEY and CDR2 SVGAGI. The CDR3 region is CASRQISSYEQYF.

According to its frequency, this clonotype is medium-sized. V and J are TRBV10-3 and TRBJ2-7; the TRBD1 assignment by TCRdb is unverifiable without DNA. Per the germline V gene, CDR1 is ENHRY and CDR2 is SYGVKD. The CDR3 extends over 12 amino acids. CDR3 amino acids: CAISERDYEQYF.

The rearrangement links TRBV19 to TRBJ1-2. The CDR3 covers 19 residues. Germline CDR1 and CDR2: LNHDA and SQIVND (reference sequence). CDR3 residues: CASSISVWARTGTEVGYTF.

This rearrangement joins TRBV5-4 to TRBJ1-3; with no DNA, the TCRdb D assignment of TRBD1 cannot be verified. CDR3 length: 14 amino acids. Germline assignment: CDR1 SGHNT and CDR2 YYREEE (reference sequence). CDR3 protein: CASSSQTEGNTIYF.

The chain carries TRBV13 and TRBJ2-1. CDR3 size: 13 residues. Germline V gives CDR1 PRHDT, CDR2 FYEKMQ (reference sequence). CDR3 protein: CASSDLGNNEQFF.

Judged by frequency, this clonotype is medium-sized. The chain joins TRBV19 to TRBJ2-2; TCRdb proposes TRBD1, but this gene call is untestable without DNA. Germline V gene lookup returns CDR1 LNHDA and CDR2 SQIVND (reference sequence). CDR3 length: 14 residues. CDR3 loop: CASSTTGNTGELFF.

Its frequency marks this clonotype as medium-sized (0.01 to 0.1%). The rearrangement joins TRBV19 to TRBJ2-1. Germline-derived CDR1 and CDR2 are LNHDA and SQIVND (reference sequence). The CDR3 extends over 16 amino acids. This chain's CDR3 is CASSIFGGGSYNEQFF. The variable domain in full, with the rest retrieved from reference TRBV19 and TRBJ2-1, is DGGITQSPKYLFRKEGQNVTLSCEQNLNHDAMYWYRQDPGQGLRLIYYSQIVNDFQKGDIAEGYSVSREKKESFPLTVTSAQKNPTAFYLCASSIFGGGSYNEQFFGPGTRLTVL.

The V gene is TRBV6-6, the J gene TRBJ1-6. Germline V gene data show CDR1 as MNHNY and CDR2 as SVGAGI (reference sequence). The CDR3 sequence is 15 residues long. CDR3 loop: CASSLTGADNSPLHF.

This clonotype is labeled medium-sized based on frequency. The gene calls are TRBV5-6 and TRBJ2-3; TCRdb picks TRBD1, but there is no DNA to check that call. This CDR3 is 14 amino acids long. The V gene's germline CDR1 is SGHDT and CDR2 YYEEEE. CDR3 in amino acids: CASSPGTGSDTQYF. The full variable domain, with the rest looked up from reference TRBV5-6 and TRBJ2-3, is DAGVTQSPTHLIKTRGQQVTLRCSPKSGHDTVSWYQQALGQGPQFIFQYYEEEERQRGNFPDRFSGHQFPNYSSELNVNALLLGDSALYLCASSPGTGSDTQYFGPGTRLTVL.

The gene calls are TRBV10-3 and TRBJ2-3; TCRdb's D gene call, TRBD2, goes unchecked for lack of DNA. The CDR3 sequence is 12 residues long. Germline-derived CDR1 and CDR2 are ENHRY and SYGVKD. The CDR3: CAISQVPDTQYF.

This rearrangement joins TRBV24-1 to TRBJ2-1. This CDR3 spans 15 amino acids. Germline assignment: CDR1 KGHDR and CDR2 SFDVKD. The CDR3 protein is CATSSWGSSYNEQFF.

The genes are TRBV29-1 and TRBJ2-3; the TCRdb D gene call, TRBD1, has no DNA to confirm it. The CDR3 loop spans 15 amino acids. Germline-derived CDR1 and CDR2 are SQVTM and ANQGSEA. The CDR3 sequence is CSVLIGGGDADTQYF.

The CDR3 region is CDSSQVRAGQGAFF. The V and J genes are TRBV4-3 and TRBJ1-1; the TRBD1 assignment by TCRdb is unverifiable without DNA. The V gene's germline CDR1 is LGHNA and CDR2 YSLEER. This CDR3 is built from 14 residues.

This chain joins TRBV5-4 and TRBJ1-3. From germline, CDR1 is SGHNT and CDR2 YYREEE (reference sequence). The CDR3 is 12 amino acids. This CDR3 reads CASSLDGNTIYF.

Considering frequency, this clonotype is medium-sized. The gene calls are TRBV5-6 and TRBJ2-7; there is no DNA to check the TCRdb D call of TRBD1. The CDR3 is 15 residues long. Germline V lookup: CDR1 SGHDT, CDR2 YYEEEE. This chain's CDR3 is CASSSWTGGTGEQYF.

According to its frequency, this clonotype is medium-sized. CDR3 in amino acids: CASSSPGVSGGLSGANVLTF. The genes are TRBV5-4 and TRBJ2-6; TCRdb names TRBD1, which stays unverified in the absence of DNA. The V gene's germline CDR1 is SGHNT and CDR2 YYREEE (reference sequence). The length of the CDR3 is 20 residues.

This chain connects TRBV5-6 to TRBJ1-4. Germline V gene lookup returns CDR1 SGHDT and CDR2 YYEEEE. The CDR3 runs to 15 residues. CDR3 amino acids: CASSPQSATNEKLFF.